The table lists the clone carrying this TCR beta chain with a count of one. Recently diagnosed hyperthyroidism of less than 2 months' duration affected patients aged 18 to 65. Amplification of TCR beta CDR3 regions used RNA as the template. First-round RT-PCR with HTBI primers amplified the TCR CDR3 region. A single record per CDR3 protein comes from TCRdb applying MiXCR to the multiplex PCR reads. Among hundreds of thousands of distinct CDR3 sequences listed, around 20% were seen once. The germline V and J ends were trimmed by 5 bases and 0 bases, with 10 bases remaining between them. CDR1 and CDR2 from the germline V gene are DFQATT and SNEGSKA (reference sequence). The CDR3 has 13 amino acids. This sample stems from a study of T cells in Graves' hyperthyroidism and ophthalmopathy.

The sequence was collected from a woman aged 50 to 60 with Graves' hyperthyroidism that later progressed to Graves' ophthalmopathy. The chain employs TRBV20-1 and TRBJ1-2; D unresolved. The sequenced sample consisted of blood. The CDR3: CSAGGRTNYGYTF. DNA for the CDR3: TGCAGTGCTGGAGGCAGGACTAACTATGGCTACACCTTC.